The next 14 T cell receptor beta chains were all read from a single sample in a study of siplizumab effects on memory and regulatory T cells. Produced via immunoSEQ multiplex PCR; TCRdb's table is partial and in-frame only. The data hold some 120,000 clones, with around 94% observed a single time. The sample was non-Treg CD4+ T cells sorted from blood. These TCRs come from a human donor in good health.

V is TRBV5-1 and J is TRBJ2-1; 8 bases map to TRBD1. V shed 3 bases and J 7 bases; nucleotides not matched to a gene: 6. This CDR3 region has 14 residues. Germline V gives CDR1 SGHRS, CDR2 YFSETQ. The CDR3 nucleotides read TGCGCCAGCAGCTCTGACTGGACAGGGAATGAGCAGTTCTTC. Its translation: CASSSDWTGNEQFF. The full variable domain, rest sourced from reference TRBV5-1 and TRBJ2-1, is KAGVTQTPRYLIKTRGQQVTLSCSPISGHRSVSWYQQTPGQGLQFLFEYFSETQRNKGNFPGRFSGRQFSNSRSEMNVSTLELGDSALYLCASSSDWTGNEQFFGPGTRLTVL.

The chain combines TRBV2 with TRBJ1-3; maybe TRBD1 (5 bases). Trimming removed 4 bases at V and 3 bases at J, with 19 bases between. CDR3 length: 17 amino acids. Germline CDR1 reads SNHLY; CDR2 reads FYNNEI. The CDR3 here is CASSATQLDRFGNTIYF. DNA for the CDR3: TGTGCCAGCAGTGCGACCCAGCTAGACAGATTTGGAAACACCATATATTTT.

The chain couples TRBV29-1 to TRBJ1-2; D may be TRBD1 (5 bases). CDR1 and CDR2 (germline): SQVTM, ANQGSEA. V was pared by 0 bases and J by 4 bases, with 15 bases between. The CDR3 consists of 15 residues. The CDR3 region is CSVEERGRSGYGYTF. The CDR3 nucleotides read TGCAGCGTTGAAGAACGGGGCCGTTCGGGCTATGGCTACACCTTC.

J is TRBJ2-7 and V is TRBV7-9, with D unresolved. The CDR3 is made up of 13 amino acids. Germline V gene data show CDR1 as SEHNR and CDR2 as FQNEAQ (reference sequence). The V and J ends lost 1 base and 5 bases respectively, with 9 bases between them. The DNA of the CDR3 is TGTGCCAGCAGCTTAGGGACGACACACGAGCAGTACTTC. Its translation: CASSLGTTHEQYF.

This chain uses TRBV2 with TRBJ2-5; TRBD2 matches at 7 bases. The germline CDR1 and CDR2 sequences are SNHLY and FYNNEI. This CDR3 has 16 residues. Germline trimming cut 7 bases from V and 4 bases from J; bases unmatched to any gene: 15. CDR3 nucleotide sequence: TGTGCCAGCAAGGATTCCGCCGGGACTATGGGAGAGACCCAGTACTTC. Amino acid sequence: CASKDSAGTMGETQYF.

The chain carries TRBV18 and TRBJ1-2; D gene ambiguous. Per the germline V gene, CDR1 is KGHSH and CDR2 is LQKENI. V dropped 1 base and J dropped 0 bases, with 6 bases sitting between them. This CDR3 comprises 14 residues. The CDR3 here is CASSPRQANYGYTF. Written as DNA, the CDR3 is TGTGCCAGCTCACCACGGCAGGCTAACTATGGCTACACCTTC.

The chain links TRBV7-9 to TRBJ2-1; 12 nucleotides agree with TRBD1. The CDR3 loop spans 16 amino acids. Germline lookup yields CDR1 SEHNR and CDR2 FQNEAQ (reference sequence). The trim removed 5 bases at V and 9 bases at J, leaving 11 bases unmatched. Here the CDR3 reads CASSRLRDRGLSEQFF. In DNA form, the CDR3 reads TGTGCCAGCAGCCGCCTTAGGGACAGGGGGCTTAGTGAGCAGTTCTTC. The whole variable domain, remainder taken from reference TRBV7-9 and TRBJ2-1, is DTGVSQNPRHKITKRGQNVTFRCDPISEHNRLYWYRQTLGQGPEFLTYFQNEAQLEKSRLLSDRFSAERPKGSFSTLEIQRTEQGDSAMYLCASSRLRDRGLSEQFFGPGTRLTVL.

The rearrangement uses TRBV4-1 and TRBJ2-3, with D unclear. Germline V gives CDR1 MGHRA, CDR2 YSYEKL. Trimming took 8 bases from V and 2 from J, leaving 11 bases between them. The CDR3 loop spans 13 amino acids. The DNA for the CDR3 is TGCGCCAGCGGAAGGACGTTCACAGATACGCAGTATTTT. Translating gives CASGRTFTDTQYF.

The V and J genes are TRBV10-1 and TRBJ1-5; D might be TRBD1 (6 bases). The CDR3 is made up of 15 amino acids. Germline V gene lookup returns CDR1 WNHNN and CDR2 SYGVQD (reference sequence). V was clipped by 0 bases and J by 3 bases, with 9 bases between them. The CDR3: CASSESEGDNQPQHF. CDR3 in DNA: TGCGCCAGCAGTGAGTCGGAGGGGGACAATCAGCCCCAGCATTTT.

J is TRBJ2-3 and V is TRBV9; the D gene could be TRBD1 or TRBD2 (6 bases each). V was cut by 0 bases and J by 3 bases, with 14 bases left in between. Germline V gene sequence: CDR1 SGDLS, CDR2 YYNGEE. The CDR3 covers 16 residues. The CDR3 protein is CASSVGWGARTDTQYF. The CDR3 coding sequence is TGTGCCAGCAGCGTAGGCTGGGGGGCGCGTACAGATACGCAGTATTTT.

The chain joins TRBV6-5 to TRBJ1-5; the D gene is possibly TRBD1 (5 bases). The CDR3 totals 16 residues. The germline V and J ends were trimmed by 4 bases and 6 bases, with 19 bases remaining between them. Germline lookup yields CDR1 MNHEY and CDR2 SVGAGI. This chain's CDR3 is CASSSEVGTGVQPQHF. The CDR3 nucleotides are TGTGCCAGCAGTTCGGAGGTAGGCACGGGGGTTCAGCCCCAGCATTTT.

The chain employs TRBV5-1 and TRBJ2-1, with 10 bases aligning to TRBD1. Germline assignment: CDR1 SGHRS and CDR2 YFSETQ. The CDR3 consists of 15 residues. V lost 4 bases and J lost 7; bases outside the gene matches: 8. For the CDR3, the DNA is TGCGCCAGCAGCCTAGGGGACAGGGGTAAAAATGAGCAGTTCTTC. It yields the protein CASSLGDRGKNEQFF.

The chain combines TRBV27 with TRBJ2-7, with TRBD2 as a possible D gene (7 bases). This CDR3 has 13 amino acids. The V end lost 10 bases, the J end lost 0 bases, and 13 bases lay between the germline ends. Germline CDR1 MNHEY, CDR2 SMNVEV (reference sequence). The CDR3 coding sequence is TGTGCCACCCAGGGGACTAACTCCTACGAGCAGTACTTC. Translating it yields CATQGTNSYEQYF.

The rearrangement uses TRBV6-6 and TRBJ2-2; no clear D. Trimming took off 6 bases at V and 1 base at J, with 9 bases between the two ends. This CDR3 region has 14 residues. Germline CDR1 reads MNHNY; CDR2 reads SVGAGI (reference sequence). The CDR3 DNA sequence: TGTGCCAGCAGACTTACTTGGAACACCGGGGAGCTGTTTTTT. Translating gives CASRLTWNTGELFF.